The clone carrying this T cell receptor beta chain was observed many times. Extraction yielded at least 6 micrograms of total RNA per sample. The data belong to a study of blood T cells in healthy people across ages. It was with a sample-barcoded 5' primer and a J-beta primer mix that a second PCR of roughly 7 to 12 cycles was run. TCRdb processed the 5' RACE reads anew with MiXCR; each CDR3 protein has one entry. The sample carries 850,000 or so distinct CDR3 sequences, less than 35% recorded once. Germline CDR1 reads LGHNA; CDR2 reads YNFKEQ. The CDR3 runs 15 residues. V lost 0 bases, J lost 3 bases, and 11 bases lay in between.

The TCR was taken from an elderly woman in good health. This rearrangement joins TRBV4-2 to TRBJ1-2, with D perhaps TRBD1 (6 bases). The sequenced material came from blood. In DNA, the CDR3 is TGTGCCAGCAGCCAAGACAGGGGCTGGGACTATGGCTACACCTTC. Encoded protein: CASSQDRGWDYGYTF.